These 8 T cell receptor beta chains share one sample of origin, sequenced in a study of cytotoxic CD8 clonotypes in ibrutinib-treated CLL. Clones were read by immunoSEQ multiplex PCR, and TCRdb kept only the in-frame ones, dropping some. The sample has approximately 280,000 clones, roughly four fifths seen once. Here the sequenced sample was PBMCs, taken at disease progression, from a patient treated with ibrutinib. The receptor set was obtained from a human donor with chronic lymphocytic leukemia.

The rearrangement links TRBV15 to TRBJ2-1; 10 bases align to TRBD1. CDR1 and CDR2 (germline): LNHNV, YYDKDF (reference sequence). The CDR3 is 15 residues long. J was trimmed by 4 bases and V by 8 bases; bases with no gene match: 8. CDR3 amino acids: CATLPGQGIYNEQFF. As DNA, the CDR3 is TGTGCCACCCTACCGGGACAGGGGATTTACAATGAGCAGTTCTTC. Full variable domain (outside the CDR3, taken from reference TRBV15 and TRBJ2-1): DAMVIQNPRYQVTQFGKPVTLSCSQTLNHNVMYWYQQKSSQAPKLLFHYYDKDFNNEADTPDNFQSRRPNTSFCFLDIRSPGLGDTAMYLCATLPGQGIYNEQFFGPGTRLTVL.

The genes are TRBV4-3 and TRBJ1-1, with D possibly TRBD1 on 5 matching bases. The CDR3 extends over 16 amino acids. The V end lost 0 bases, the J end lost 5 bases, and 16 bases lay between the germline ends. Germline V lookup: CDR1 LGHNA, CDR2 YSLEER. The CDR3 loop is CASSQDMGGGRTEAFF. DNA for the CDR3: TGCGCCAGCAGCCAAGATATGGGCGGGGGAAGGACTGAAGCTTTCTTT.

This sequence joins TRBV5-1 and TRBJ1-3, with D perhaps matching TRBD1 (5 bases). V was trimmed by 4 bases and J by 0 bases, leaving 14 bases between them. Germline loops: CDR1 SGHRS, CDR2 YFSETQ. The CDR3 consists of 16 residues. The CDR3 coding sequence is TGCGCCAGCAGCGGGGGTTCCTCAAGCTCTGGAAACACCATATATTTT. It codes for CASSGGSSSSGNTIYF.

This rearrangement joins TRBV5-1 to TRBJ2-5, with D possibly TRBD2 on 5 matching bases. Between the trimmed V and J ends, which lost 3 bases and 3 bases, there was a span of 9 bases. The germline V gene encodes CDR1 SGHRS and CDR2 YFSETQ. The CDR3 covers 13 residues. The CDR3 loop reads CASSWKEEETQYF. CDR3 in DNA: TGCGCCAGCAGCTGGAAGGAGGAAGAGACCCAGTACTTC.

The J gene is TRBJ2-7, the V gene TRBV6-5, with TRBD1 matching 8 bases. The CDR3 is 16 amino acids. V lost 2 bases and J lost 0; bases outside the gene matches: 6. Germline V gene data show CDR1 as MNHEY and CDR2 as SVGAGI. The CDR3 sequence is CASSYDQGAFSYEQYF. CDR3 nucleotides: TGTGCCAGCAGTTACGATCAGGGGGCTTTCTCCTACGAGCAGTACTTC.

Remarks on this clone: This CDR3 is also generated by other DNA sequences in the sample. This chain joins TRBV5-1 and TRBJ2-7; maybe TRBD1 (5 bases). V dropped 0 bases and J dropped 2 bases, with 6 bases sitting between them. CDR3 length equals 13 residues. The germline V gene has CDR1 SGHRS and CDR2 YFSETQ. The CDR3 DNA follows: TGCGCCAGCAGCTTGGGCAGGGCCTACGAGCAGTACTTC. Translation: CASSLGRAYEQYF.

The V call is TRBV4-1, the J call TRBJ2-5; a weak D match, TRBD1 (5 bases). V shed 0 bases and J shed 4 bases, with 12 bases lying between them. The CDR3 contains 15 residues. Per germline, CDR1 MGHRA and CDR2 YSYEKL. CDR3 bases: TGCGCCAGCAGCCAAGAGACAGCTCGCCCAGAGACCCAGTACTTC. It codes for CASSQETARPETQYF.

This clone turned up a few times. The same CDR3 arises from other DNA sequences in this sample as well. The V call is TRBV27, the J call TRBJ2-7, with D perhaps assigned TRBD1 or TRBD2 (5 bases each). CDR3 length equals 13 residues. The V end lost 0 bases, the J end lost 2 bases, and 5 bases lay between the germline ends. The germline V gene encodes CDR1 MNHEY and CDR2 SMNVEV (reference sequence). Here the CDR3 DNA reads TGTGCCAGCAGTTTATCGGGGGCCTACGAGCAGTACTTC. Translated: CASSLSGAYEQYF.